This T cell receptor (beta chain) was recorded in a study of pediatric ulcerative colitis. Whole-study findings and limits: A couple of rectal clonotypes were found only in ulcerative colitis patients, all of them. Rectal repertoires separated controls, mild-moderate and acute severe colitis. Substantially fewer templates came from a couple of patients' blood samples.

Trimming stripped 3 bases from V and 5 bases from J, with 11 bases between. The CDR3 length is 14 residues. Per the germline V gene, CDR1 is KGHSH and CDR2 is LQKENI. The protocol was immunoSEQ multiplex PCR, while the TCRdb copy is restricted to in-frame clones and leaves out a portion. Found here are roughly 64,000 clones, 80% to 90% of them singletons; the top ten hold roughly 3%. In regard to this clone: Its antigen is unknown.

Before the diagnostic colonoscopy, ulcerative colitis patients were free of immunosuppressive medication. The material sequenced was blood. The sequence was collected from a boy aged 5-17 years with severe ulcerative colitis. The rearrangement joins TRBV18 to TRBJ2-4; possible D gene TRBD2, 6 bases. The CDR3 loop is CASSPGGYENIQYF. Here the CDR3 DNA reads TGTGCCAGCTCACCGGGGGGTTACGAAAACATTCAGTACTTC.